What follows is one T cell receptor beta chain and its context. Germline assignment: CDR1 MRHNA and CDR2 SNTAGT. The V segment lost 9 bases and the J segment 0 bases; nucleotides outside the gene matches: 6. This CDR3 region has 15 residues. Per the study methods: Amplified reference gene primers provided the basis for estimating nucleated cell counts. Here immunoSEQ multiplex PCR was the method, and the copy in TCRdb shows in-frame clones only, minus some. That table furnishes V, J and clone size, whereas the DNA furnished D and trimming. The sample shows 350,000 to 400,000 clones, roughly 87% of them seen only once. These data come from a study of blood T cell repertoires in COVID-19. The overall study: T cells, B-cell-depleted T cells, or PBMCs provided the cDNA or gDNA that served as material.

The chain employs TRBV6-4 and TRBJ2-3; TRBD2 matches 10 bases. The clonotype comes from a woman aged 25 to 45 who had recovered from COVID-19. The sequenced sample was PBMCs or T cells enriched from blood (not recorded which). The CDR3 spells CASGVAGGSTDTQYF. The CDR3 coding sequence is TGTGCCAGTGGGGTAGCGGGAGGCAGCACAGATACGCAGTATTTT.